These 18 T cell receptor beta chains were all obtained from the same sample, sequenced in a study of CD8 T cells in Susac syndrome. When the RNA was reverse transcribed, random hexamers were used with an input of about 0.5 to 1 ug. Via MiXCR, TCRdb re-called the immunoSEQ multiplex PCR reads, giving one row per CDR3 protein. The table has more than 150,000 distinct CDR3 sequences, more than 90% seen once. Sequences were obtained from CD4+ T cells from PBMCs. The origin of the receptors is a human donor with Susac syndrome.

The rearrangement links TRBV19 to TRBJ2-4; D is unclear. Trimming shortened V by 6 bases and J by 6 bases, and 9 bases separated the two germline ends. Germline loops: CDR1 LNHDA, CDR2 SQIVND (reference sequence). There are 12 residues in the CDR3. CDR3 coding DNA: TGTGCCAGTAGCGAACATGGAAACATTCAGTACTTC. It yields the protein CASSEHGNIQYF.

The chain has TRBV6-2 or TRBV6-3 and TRBJ2-5, with 9 positions matching TRBD2. The junction had 16 bases not matched to a gene; V was cut back by 6 bases and J by 5 bases. The germline V gene has CDR1 MNHEY and CDR2 SVGEGT. The CDR3 is 17 residues long. Written as DNA, the CDR3 is TGTGCCAGCAGCCCCAGCGGGGGGTTAATTCAGAGGGAGACCCAGTACTTC. It yields the protein CASSPSGGLIQRETQYF.

The genes are TRBV20-1 and TRBJ1-3, with D uncertain. Germline assignment: CDR1 DFQATT and CDR2 SNEGSKA (reference sequence). Trimming cost V 5 bases and J 4 bases, with 12 bases left between them. The CDR3 sequence is 13 residues long. CDR3 residues: CSAALDGGNTIYF. CDR3 nucleotides: TGCAGTGCTGCCCTGGATGGGGGAAACACCATATATTTT.

The chain joins TRBV5-1 to TRBJ2-3; D is possibly TRBD1 (6 bases). The length of the CDR3 is 14 residues. The ends were cut back, 4 bases at V and 3 bases at J, with 12 bases in the middle. Germline V gene sequence: CDR1 SGHRS, CDR2 YFSETQ. Here the CDR3 reads CASSNTDSTDTQYF. Here the CDR3 DNA reads TGCGCCAGCAGCAATACGGACAGTACAGATACGCAGTATTTT.

J is TRBJ2-1 and V is TRBV7-3, with 8 bases identical to TRBD1. Losses at the gene ends were 5 bases for V and 5 bases for J; bases not matched to a gene: 8. Germline V gives CDR1 SGHTA, CDR2 FQGTGA. CDR3 length: 15 amino acids. The CDR3 sequence is CASSPADRAHNEQFF. The CDR3 DNA sequence: TGTGCCAGCAGCCCTGCGGACAGGGCCCACAATGAGCAGTTCTTC.

The chain couples TRBV5-1 to TRBJ2-1, with D tentatively TRBD1 (5 bases). Trimming removed 0 bases from V and 5 bases from J, with 18 bases in between. In germline, CDR1 is SGHRS, CDR2 YFSETQ. The CDR3 has 17 residues. CDR3 nucleotides: TGCGCCAGCAGCTTGGAAGGACCATCGACAGTCAACAATGAGCAGTTCTTC. This gives the protein CASSLEGPSTVNNEQFF.

V and J are TRBV28 and TRBJ2-1; 10 bases agree with TRBD2. CDR3 length: 16 residues. Germline assignment: CDR1 MDHEN and CDR2 SYDVKM. V trimming: 7 bases; J trimming: 3 bases; junction bases outside the gene matches: 9. The CDR3 spells CASIPMLAGVYNEQFF. The CDR3 DNA follows: TGTGCCAGCATTCCTATGCTAGCGGGGGTCTACAATGAGCAGTTCTTC.

The rearrangement links TRBV7-2 to TRBJ2-2, with TRBD2 identical over 11 bases. The CDR3 has 16 amino acids. Germline values: CDR1 SGHTA, CDR2 FQGNSA. Trimming took 5 bases from V and 6 from J; bases not matched to a gene: 8. The CDR3 spells CASSPRGLAEPGELFF. The CDR3 DNA reads as TGTGCCAGCAGCCCTCGGGGACTAGCGGAGCCCGGGGAGCTGTTTTTT.

The chain uses TRBV30 and TRBJ1-2; D ambiguous. The length of the CDR3 is 11 residues. V lost 1 base to trimming and J lost 6 bases, with 6 bases between them. Germline V gene lookup returns CDR1 GTSNPN and CDR2 SVGIG (reference sequence). The CDR3 nucleotides are TGTGCCTGGAGTGCGAGAGATGGCTACACCTTC. Translation gives CAWSARDGYTF.

The chain couples TRBV6-5 to TRBJ2-7; no definite D call. The germline V gene has CDR1 MNHEY and CDR2 SVGAGI. There are 11 residues in the CDR3. Trimming left V 6 bases short and J 4 bases short, with 7 bases between. The CDR3 nucleotides read TGTGCCAGCAGCCAGCGATACGAGCAGTACTTC. Residues: CASSQRYEQYF.

The DNA of the CDR3 is TGTGCCAGCACCCTCAGATTAAACTATGGCTACACCTTC. This encodes CASTLRLNYGYTF. V and J are TRBV2 and TRBJ1-2; no clear D. The germline gives CDR1 SNHLY, CDR2 FYNNEI. The CDR3 runs to 13 residues. The V end was cut by 7 bases, the J end by 2 bases, with 11 bases between. Looking up the rest from reference TRBV2 and TRBJ1-2 gives the full variable domain: EPEVTQTPSHQVTQMGQEVILRCVPISNHLYFYWYRQILGQKVEFLVSFYNNEISEKSEIFDDQFSVERPDGSNFTLKIRSTKLEDSAMYFCASTLRLNYGYTFGSGTRLTVV.

CDR3 nucleotide sequence: TGCAGCGTAACCGGGAACAATGAAAAACTGTTTTTT. Translating it yields CSVTGNNEKLFF. This sequence joins TRBV29-1 and TRBJ1-4; D gene ambiguous. The CDR3 runs to 12 residues. Per germline, CDR1 SQVTM and CDR2 ANQGSEA. V lost 6 bases to trimming and J lost 5 bases, with 10 bases between them.

V gene TRBV6-2 or TRBV6-3 combines with J gene TRBJ1-1; no clear D gene. The germline V gene has CDR1 MNHEY and CDR2 SVGEGT. Trimming pared 6 bases from V and 4 bases from J, leaving 9 bases between. The CDR3 covers 12 residues. The CDR3 region is CASSPALTEAFF. CDR3 sequence (DNA): TGTGCCAGCAGCCCCGCCCTCACTGAAGCTTTCTTT.

This clonotype appeared once. The chain carries TRBV20-1 and TRBJ2-5, with D tentatively TRBD2 (5 bases). Trimming removed 5 bases at V and 4 bases at J, with 14 bases between. The CDR3 runs to 13 residues. Germline V gene data show CDR1 as DFQATT and CDR2 as SNEGSKA (reference sequence). CDR3 coding DNA: TGCAGTGCTCACGTCCCGGGGAGAGAGACCCAGTACTTC. Residues: CSAHVPGRETQYF.

This clonotype was detected only a few times. The chain couples TRBV12-3 or TRBV12-4 to TRBJ2-5, with a weak D call TRBD2 (6 bases). The CDR3 is 14 amino acids. V lost 5 bases to trimming and J lost 5 bases, with 15 bases between them. CDR3 region: CASSPLASGETQYF. CDR3 nucleotide sequence: TGTGCCAGCAGTCCACTAGCATCGGGGGAGACCCAGTACTTC.

The rearrangement uses TRBV14 and TRBJ1-6; D perhaps matches TRBD1 (5 bases). The V end lost 1 base, the J end lost 7 bases, and 11 bases lay between the germline ends. CDR3 size: 15 residues. Per germline, CDR1 SGHDN and CDR2 FVKESK. The CDR3 coding sequence is TGTGCCAGCAGCCAAGTTGGGGCCTTAAATTCACCCCTCCACTTT. It translates to CASSQVGALNSPLHF.

V and J are TRBV20-1 and TRBJ2-5; D remains unclear. Germline CDR1 reads DFQATT; CDR2 reads SNEGSKA (reference sequence). The CDR3 loop spans 13 amino acids. V was pared by 6 bases and J by 5 bases, with 16 bases between. CDR3 in DNA: TGCAGTGCGACCATGGAAAGCCCGGAGACCCAGTACTTC. It translates to CSATMESPETQYF.

The chain links TRBV28 to TRBJ2-3; TRBD2 matches 8 bases. This CDR3 contains 16 residues. Germline trimming cut 6 bases from V and 0 bases from J; bases unmatched to any gene: 8. The germline gives CDR1 MDHEN, CDR2 SYDVKM. The CDR3 here is CASRRGAGVSTDTQYF. The CDR3 DNA reads as TGTGCCAGCAGGAGGGGAGCGGGAGTCAGCACAGATACGCAGTATTTT.